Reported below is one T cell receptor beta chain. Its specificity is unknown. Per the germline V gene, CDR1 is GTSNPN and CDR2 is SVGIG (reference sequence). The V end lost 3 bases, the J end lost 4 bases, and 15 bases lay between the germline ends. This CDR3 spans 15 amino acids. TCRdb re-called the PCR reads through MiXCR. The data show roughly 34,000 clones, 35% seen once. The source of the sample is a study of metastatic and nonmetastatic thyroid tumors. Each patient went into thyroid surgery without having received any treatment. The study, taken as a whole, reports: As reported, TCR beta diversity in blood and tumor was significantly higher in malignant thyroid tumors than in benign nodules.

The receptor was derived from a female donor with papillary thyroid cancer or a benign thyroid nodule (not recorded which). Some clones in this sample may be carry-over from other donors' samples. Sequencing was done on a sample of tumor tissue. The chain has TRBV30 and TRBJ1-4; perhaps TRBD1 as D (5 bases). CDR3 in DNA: TGTGCCTGGAGAAGAACGGGGCAGATTAATGAAAAACTGTTTTTT. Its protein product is CAWRRTGQINEKLFF.